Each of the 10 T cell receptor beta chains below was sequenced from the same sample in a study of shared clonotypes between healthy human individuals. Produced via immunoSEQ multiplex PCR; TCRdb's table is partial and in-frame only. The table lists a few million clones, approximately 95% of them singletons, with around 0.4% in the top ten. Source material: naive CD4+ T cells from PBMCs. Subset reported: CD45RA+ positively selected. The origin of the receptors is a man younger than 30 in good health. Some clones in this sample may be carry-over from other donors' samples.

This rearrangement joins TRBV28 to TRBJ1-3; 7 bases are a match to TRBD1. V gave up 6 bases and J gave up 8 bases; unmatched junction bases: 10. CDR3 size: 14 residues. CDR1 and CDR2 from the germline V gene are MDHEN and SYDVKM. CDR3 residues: CASRRQGGSDTIYF. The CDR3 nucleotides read TGTGCCAGCAGGCGACAGGGTGGAAGTGACACCATATATTTT.

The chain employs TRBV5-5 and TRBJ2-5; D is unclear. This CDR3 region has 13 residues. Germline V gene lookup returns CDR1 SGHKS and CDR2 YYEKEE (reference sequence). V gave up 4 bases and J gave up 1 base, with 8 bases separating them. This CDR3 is CASSTVGQETQYF. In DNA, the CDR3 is TGTGCCAGCAGCACGGTAGGCCAAGAGACCCAGTACTTC.

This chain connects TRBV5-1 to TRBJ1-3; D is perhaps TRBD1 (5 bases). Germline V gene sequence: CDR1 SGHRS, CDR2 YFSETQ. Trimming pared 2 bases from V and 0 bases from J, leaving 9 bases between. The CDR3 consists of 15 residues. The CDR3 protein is CASSFPTASGNTIYF. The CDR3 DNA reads TGCGCCAGCAGCTTCCCGACAGCCTCTGGAAACACCATATATTTT.

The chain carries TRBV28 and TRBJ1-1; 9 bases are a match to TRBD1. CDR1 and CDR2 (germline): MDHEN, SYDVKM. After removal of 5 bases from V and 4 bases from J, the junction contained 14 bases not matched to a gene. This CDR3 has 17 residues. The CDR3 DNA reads TGTGCCAGCAGTCCTCTGGGGACAGGGAGTTTAGGCACTGAAGCTTTCTTT. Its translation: CASSPLGTGSLGTEAFF.

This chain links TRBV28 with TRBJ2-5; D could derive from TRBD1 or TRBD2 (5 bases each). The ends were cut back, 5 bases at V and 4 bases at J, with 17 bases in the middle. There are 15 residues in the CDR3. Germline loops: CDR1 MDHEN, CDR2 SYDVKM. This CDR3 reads CASSEGYLPRETQYF. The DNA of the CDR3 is TGTGCCAGCAGTGAGGGGTATCTTCCCCGAGAGACCCAGTACTTC. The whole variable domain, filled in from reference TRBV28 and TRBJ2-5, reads DVKVTQSSRYLVKRTGEKVFLECVQDMDHENMFWYRQDPGLGLRLIYFSYDVKMKEKGDIPEGYSVSREKKERFSLILESASTNQTSMYLCASSEGYLPRETQYFGPGTRLLVL.

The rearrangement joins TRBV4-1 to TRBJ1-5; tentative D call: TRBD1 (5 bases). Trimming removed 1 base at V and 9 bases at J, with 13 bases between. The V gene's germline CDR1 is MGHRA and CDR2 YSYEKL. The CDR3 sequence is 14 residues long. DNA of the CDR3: TGCGCCAGCAGCCAAGGGGGAGGCGGGGGGCCCCAGCATTTT. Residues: CASSQGGGGGPQHF.

CDR3 nucleotide sequence: TGTGCCAGCAGACAACTAGCGGGGGTGTATGAGCAGTACTTC. Its protein is CASRQLAGVYEQYF. The chain carries TRBV27 and TRBJ2-7, with TRBD2 identical over 11 bases. Germline lookup yields CDR1 MNHEY and CDR2 SMNVEV (reference sequence). J lost 7 bases, V lost 6 bases, and 8 bases had no gene match. The CDR3 contains 14 residues.

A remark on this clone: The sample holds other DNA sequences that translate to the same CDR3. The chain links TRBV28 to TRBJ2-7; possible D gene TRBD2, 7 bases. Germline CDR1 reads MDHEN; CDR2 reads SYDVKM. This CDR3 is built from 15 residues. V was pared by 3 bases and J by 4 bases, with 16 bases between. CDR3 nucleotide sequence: TGTGCCAGCAGTTTGGCTGGGGGGGCGGGGTACGAGCAGTACTTC. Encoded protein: CASSLAGGAGYEQYF. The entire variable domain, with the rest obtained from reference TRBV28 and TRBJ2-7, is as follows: DVKVTQSSRYLVKRTGEKVFLECVQDMDHENMFWYRQDPGLGLRLIYFSYDVKMKEKGDIPEGYSVSREKKERFSLILESASTNQTSMYLCASSLAGGAGYEQYFGPGTRLTVT.

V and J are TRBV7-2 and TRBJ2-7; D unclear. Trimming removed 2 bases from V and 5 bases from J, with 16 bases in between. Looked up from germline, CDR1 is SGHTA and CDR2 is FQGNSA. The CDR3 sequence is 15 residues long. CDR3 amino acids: CASSLSGRIGNEQYF. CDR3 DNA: TGTGCCAGCAGCTTATCCGGCAGGATTGGTAACGAGCAGTACTTC.

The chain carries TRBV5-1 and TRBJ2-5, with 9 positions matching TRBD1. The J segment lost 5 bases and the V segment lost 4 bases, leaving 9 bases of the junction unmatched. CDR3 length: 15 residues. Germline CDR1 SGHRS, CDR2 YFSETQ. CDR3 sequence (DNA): TGCGCCAGCAGCCTCGCCGGGACAGGGTACGAGACCCAGTACTTC. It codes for CASSLAGTGYETQYF.